The 20 T cell receptor beta chains below come from one sample, sequenced in a study of T cell responses to AZD1222 COVID-19 vaccine. The table came from immunoSEQ multiplex PCR; TCRdb's copy has only in-frame clones and leaves some out. The sample holds 90,000 to 130,000 clones, about 80% seen once. The specimen was peripheral blood, collected on day 0 of AZD1222 vaccination. Receptors were obtained from an adult in good health.

The V call is TRBV12-3 or TRBV12-4, the J call TRBJ1-5, with unresolved D. Trimming took off 2 bases at V and 6 bases at J, with 5 bases between the two ends. The CDR3 is 12 amino acids. The CDR3 region is CASSLIGQPQHF. The CDR3 bases are TGTGCCAGCAGTTTAATCGGTCAGCCCCAGCATTTT.

The V and J genes are TRBV4-2 and TRBJ1-2, with D possibly matching TRBD1 (5 bases). The V gene's germline CDR1 is LGHNA and CDR2 YNFKEQ. This CDR3 is 13 amino acids long. The ends were cut back, 3 bases at V and 6 bases at J, with 11 bases in the middle. The CDR3 spells CASSHLGGDGYTF. The DNA for the CDR3 is TGTGCCAGCAGCCACCTTGGGGGGGATGGCTACACCTTC.

V gene TRBV11-2 combines with J gene TRBJ2-7, with 9 bases matching TRBD1. Germline values: CDR1 SGHAT, CDR2 FQNNGV. The CDR3 covers 14 residues. V lost 3 bases and J lost 0; bases outside the gene matches: 0. The CDR3 bases are TGTGCCAGCAGCTTGGACAGGGGCTCCTACGAGCAGTACTTC. Its translation is CASSLDRGSYEQYF. Drawing the rest from reference TRBV11-2 and TRBJ2-7, the complete variable domain is EAGVAQSPRYKIIEKRQSVAFWCNPISGHATLYWYQQILGQGPKLLIQFQNNGVVDDSQLPKDRFSAERLKGVDSTLKIQPAKLEDSAVYLCASSLDRGSYEQYFGPGTRLTVT.

This sequence joins TRBV6-5 and TRBJ2-5; D is unresolved. The CDR3 is 12 residues long. V dropped 6 bases and J dropped 4 bases, with 9 bases sitting between them. Germline CDR1 MNHEY, CDR2 SVGAGI. CDR3 DNA sequence: TGTGCCAGCAGGGCTGGGATAGAGACCCAGTACTTC. Protein: CASRAGIETQYF.

The V call is TRBV4-3, the J call TRBJ1-2, with D possibly TRBD1 on 6 matching bases. Trimming took 2 bases from V and 3 from J, leaving 13 bases between them. The CDR3 covers 15 residues. CDR1 and CDR2 (germline): LGHNA, YSLEER. In DNA, the CDR3 is TGCGCCAGCAGCCAAAATTTGAGGACAGACTATGGCTACACCTTC. As protein: CASSQNLRTDYGYTF.

The gene calls are TRBV29-1 and TRBJ1-1; 10 nucleotides align to TRBD1. Per germline, CDR1 SQVTM and CDR2 ANQGSEA. J gave up 3 bases and V 0 bases, and 7 bases lay outside the gene matches. The CDR3 is made up of 16 amino acids. This CDR3 reads CSVEDLRGQGYTEAFF. The CDR3 nucleotides are TGCAGCGTTGAAGATCTTCGGGGACAGGGGTACACTGAAGCTTTCTTT.

The rearrangement joins TRBV2 to TRBJ1-2, with TRBD1 as a possible D gene (5 bases). With 2 bases removed from V and 6 bases from J, the gap between germline ends came to 16 bases. There are 15 residues in the CDR3. Looked up from germline, CDR1 is SNHLY and CDR2 is FYNNEI. The CDR3 DNA sequence: TGTGCCAGCAGTGAAAGTCGGGGCCCTTCGAATGGCTACACCTTC. Translation gives CASSESRGPSNGYTF.

V is TRBV28 and J is TRBJ2-7, with 7 positions matching TRBD2. CDR1 and CDR2 (germline): MDHEN, SYDVKM. The V segment lost 4 bases and the J segment 1 base; nucleotides outside the gene matches: 7. The CDR3 runs 15 residues. The DNA for the CDR3 is TGTGCCAGCAGTTCCGCGGGGGAGGGGTCCTACGAGCAGTACTTC. Protein: CASSSAGEGSYEQYF.

The rearrangement uses TRBV5-4 and TRBJ1-6; 9 nucleotides align to TRBD1. This CDR3 contains 17 residues. The trim removed 4 bases at V and 7 bases at J, leaving 12 bases unmatched. Germline CDR1 reads SGHNT; CDR2 reads YYREEE (reference sequence). The CDR3 DNA reads as TGTGCCAGCAGCCCCGGGACAGGGAGCTGGTCCAATTCACCCCTCCACTTT. This codes for CASSPGTGSWSNSPLHF.

J is TRBJ2-4 and V is TRBV24-1, with D uncertain. The CDR3 has 13 amino acids. Germline V gene data show CDR1 as KGHDR and CDR2 as SFDVKD. The V and J ends lost 3 bases and 1 base respectively, with 3 bases between them. As DNA, the CDR3 is TGTGCCACCAGTGATGGGGCCAAAAACATTCAGTACTTC. This encodes CATSDGAKNIQYF.

The chain recombines TRBV18 with TRBJ2-5; tentatively, D is TRBD1 (5 bases). Trimming stripped 6 bases from V and 4 bases from J, with 24 bases between. The V gene's germline CDR1 is KGHSH and CDR2 LQKENI. This CDR3 has 17 amino acids. The DNA for the CDR3 is TGTGCCAGCTCGCCCCGGCTTGGAGTGGGTAGGGGAGAGACCCAGTACTTC. Protein sequence: CASSPRLGVGRGETQYF.

The table lists this clone with a few counts. The V call is TRBV4-2, the J call TRBJ2-1, with 11 bases aligning to TRBD2. The CDR3 has 18 residues. V gave up 5 bases and J gave up 3 bases; unmatched junction bases: 12. The germline V gene encodes CDR1 LGHNA and CDR2 YNFKEQ. The CDR3 DNA is TGTGCCAGCAGCGCTAAAGTGGCCGGGACTAGCGGCTACAATGAGCAGTTCTTC. Translating it yields CASSAKVAGTSGYNEQFF.

The gene calls are TRBV6-5 and TRBJ2-7, with D uncertain. Trimming pared 6 bases from V and 6 bases from J, leaving 15 bases between. The CDR3 is made up of 13 amino acids. The V gene's germline CDR1 is MNHEY and CDR2 SVGAGI. CDR3 in amino acids: CASSTTYASEQYF. CDR3 in DNA: TGTGCCAGCAGCACCACCTATGCGAGCGAGCAGTACTTC.

J is TRBJ1-3 and V is TRBV9, with D perhaps matching TRBD1 (6 bases). The CDR3 runs to 15 residues. V lost 3 bases and J lost 7, with 17 bases in between. Germline V lookup: CDR1 SGDLS, CDR2 YYNGEE. Here the CDR3 reads CASSDPHLRGNTIYF. The CDR3 bases are TGTGCCAGCAGCGACCCCCATTTGAGGGGGAACACCATATATTTT.

This chain joins TRBV7-9 and TRBJ1-2; no clear D. The CDR3 length is 11 residues. Germline CDR1 SEHNR, CDR2 FQNEAQ (reference sequence). Trimming stripped 4 bases from V and 8 bases from J, with 8 bases between. CDR3 sequence (DNA): TGTGCCAGCAGCTATAACGAAGGCTACACCTTC. Residues: CASSYNEGYTF.

This chain connects TRBV5-1 to TRBJ2-7; tentative D call: TRBD1 (6 bases). The ends were cut back, 0 bases at V and 0 bases at J, with 10 bases in the middle. There are 15 residues in the CDR3. From germline, CDR1 is SGHRS and CDR2 YFSETQ. CDR3 protein: CASSLVTGPSYEQYF. The CDR3 nucleotides read TGCGCCAGCAGCTTGGTGACAGGACCCTCCTACGAGCAGTACTTC.

For this clone: Relative to the germline gene, one junction end is altered; a read error may explain this. The chain couples TRBV7-7 to TRBJ2-3, with 7 bases matching TRBD2. Germline-derived CDR1 and CDR2 are SSHAT and FNYEAQ (reference sequence). This CDR3 is built from 12 residues. This chain's CDR3 is CASSPGGDTQYF. CDR3 nucleotide sequence: TGTGCTAGCAGCCCGGGGGGAGATACGCAGTATTTT.

The gene calls are TRBV19 and TRBJ2-5; D is unresolved. Trimming took off 4 bases at V and 4 bases at J, with 13 bases between the two ends. The CDR3 consists of 14 residues. The germline gives CDR1 LNHDA, CDR2 SQIVND (reference sequence). CDR3 residues: CASSNRRWGETQYF. For the CDR3, the DNA is TGTGCCAGTAGTAATCGACGGTGGGGAGAGACCCAGTACTTC. Variable domain in full (rest from reference TRBV19 and TRBJ2-5): DGGITQSPKYLFRKEGQNVTLSCEQNLNHDAMYWYRQDPGQGLRLIYYSQIVNDFQKGDIAEGYSVSREKKESFPLTVTSAQKNPTAFYLCASSNRRWGETQYFGPGTRLLVL.

The chain has TRBV6-2 or TRBV6-3 and TRBJ1-5; 11 bases align to TRBD1. Losses at the gene ends were 4 bases for V and 3 bases for J; bases not matched to a gene: 5. The germline gives CDR1 MNHEY, CDR2 SVGEGT. CDR3 length equals 16 residues. The chain's CDR3 is CASSSRTGGTNQPQHF. CDR3 coding DNA: TGTGCCAGCAGTTCACGGACAGGGGGCACCAATCAGCCCCAGCATTTT.

The V gene is TRBV18, the J gene TRBJ2-2; no clear D. Trimming took 0 bases from V and 3 from J, leaving 8 bases between them. The CDR3 loop spans 15 amino acids. Germline V gene data show CDR1 as KGHSH and CDR2 as LQKENI. CDR3 nucleotides: TGTGCCAGCTCACCACCGGGTGGGGACACCGGGGAGCTGTTTTTT. This translates into CASSPPGGDTGELFF.